This entry concerns a single TCR beta chain. This CDR3 contains 15 residues. Germline V CDR1 and CDR2: SNHLY, FYNNEI. The ends lost 8 bases at V and 3 bases at J; junction bases unmatched: 7. Profiling relied on immunoSEQ multiplex PCR, and the TCRdb table lists in-frame clones only, not all of them. The data show around 300,000 clones, with roughly 84% seen just once and 1% held by the top ten. This sample was taken from a study of blood T cell repertoires in COVID-19. The sequencing sample was made of peripheral blood. The J gene is TRBJ2-1, the V gene TRBV2; 10 bases align to TRBD2. The TCR originated in a man aged 45-65 years with active or convalescent COVID-19. The CDR3 nucleotides read TGTGCCAGCTCACCTAGCGGGGGTGTCTACAATGAGCAGTTCTTC. Amino acid sequence: CASSPSGGVYNEQFF.